This T cell receptor beta chain was observed in a study of blood T cell repertoires in COVID-19. Source study methods: It was from reference gene primer amplification that nucleated cell counts were estimated. The assay was immunoSEQ multiplex PCR, and TCRdb's table has in-frame clones only and misses some. That table gives V, J and clone size, and the DNA gave D and trimming. The repertoire holds fewer than 100,000 clones, about nine tenths seen once, with roughly 0.72% in the top ten. Germline loops: CDR1 MNHEY, CDR2 SVGAGI. The ends lost 7 bases at V and 6 bases at J; junction bases unmatched: 8. The CDR3 has 13 amino acids.

The chain has TRBV6-5 and TRBJ2-7; the match to TRBD1 covers 8 bases. This clonotype originated in a woman aged 80 or older with acute or convalescent COVID-19. Sequencing was carried out using peripheral blood. This CDR3 is CASTRTGKGEQYF. The CDR3 nucleotides read TGTGCCAGCACCCGGACAGGGAAGGGCGAGCAGTACTTC.